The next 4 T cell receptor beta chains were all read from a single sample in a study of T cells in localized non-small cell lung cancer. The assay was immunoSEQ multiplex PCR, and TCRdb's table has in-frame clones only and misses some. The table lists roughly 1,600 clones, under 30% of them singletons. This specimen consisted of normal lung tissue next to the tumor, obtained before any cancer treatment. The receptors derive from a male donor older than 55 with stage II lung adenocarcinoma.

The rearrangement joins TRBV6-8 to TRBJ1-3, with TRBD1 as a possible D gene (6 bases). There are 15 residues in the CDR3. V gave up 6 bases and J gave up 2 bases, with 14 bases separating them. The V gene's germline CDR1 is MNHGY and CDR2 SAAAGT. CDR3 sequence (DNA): TGTGCCAGCAGCCAGGACAGCGACCCTGGAAACACCATATATTTT. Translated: CASSQDSDPGNTIYF.

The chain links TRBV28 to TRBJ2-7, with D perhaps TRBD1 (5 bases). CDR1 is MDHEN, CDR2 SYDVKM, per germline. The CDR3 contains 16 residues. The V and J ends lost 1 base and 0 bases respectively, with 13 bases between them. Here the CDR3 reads CASSLFPTESSYEQYF. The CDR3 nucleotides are TGTGCCAGCAGTTTATTCCCGACAGAGAGCTCCTACGAGCAGTACTTC.

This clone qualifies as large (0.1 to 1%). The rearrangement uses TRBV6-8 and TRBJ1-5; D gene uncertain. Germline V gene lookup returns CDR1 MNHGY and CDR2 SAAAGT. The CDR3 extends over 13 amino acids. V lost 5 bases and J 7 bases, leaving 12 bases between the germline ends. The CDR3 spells CASSVTLGQPQHF. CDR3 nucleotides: TGTGCCAGCAGTGTAACGCTCGGACAGCCCCAGCATTTT.

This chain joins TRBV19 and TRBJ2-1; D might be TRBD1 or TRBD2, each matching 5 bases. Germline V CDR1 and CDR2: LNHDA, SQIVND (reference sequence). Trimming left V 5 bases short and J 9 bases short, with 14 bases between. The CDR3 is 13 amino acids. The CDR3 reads CASSPGTHSEQFF. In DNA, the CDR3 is TGTGCCAGTAGTCCTGGGACCCACAGTGAGCAGTTCTTC.